This entry is about one TCR beta chain. Antigen: not known. TCRdb's copy holds only in-frame clones and misses some; the assay was immunoSEQ multiplex PCR. The repertoire includes about 320,000 clones, roughly nine tenths of them detected once, and 4.5% to 7% sits in the top ten. The entry originates in a study of Ad26.COV2.S vaccination and SARS-CoV-2 variants. Germline-derived CDR1 and CDR2 are LNHDA and SQIVND (reference sequence). CDR3 length: 15 residues. Trimming took off 8 bases at V and 2 bases at J, with 16 bases between the two ends. The treatment here: roughly 19 received Ad26.COV2.S at low or high dose, single or two shots; roughly five received placebo; per-sample allocation not given. Sampling occurred on day 63 after the first vaccine or placebo injection. Study-level findings and limits: Measurements of TCR breadth and depth may have given underestimates of the total T cell responses. Vaccinees reportedly had broad spike-specific CD8+ and CD4+ T cell responses.

This specimen was peripheral blood, taken in a trial of Ad26.COV2.S vaccine versus placebo. The receptor was isolated from a person between 18 and 59 years old who received the Ad26.COV2.S COVID-19 vaccine or a placebo. This chain connects TRBV19 to TRBJ1-5, with D perhaps TRBD1 (6 bases). This CDR3 is CASLSSDRRNQPQHF. The CDR3 coding sequence is TGTGCCAGTTTGTCCTCTGACAGGCGCAATCAGCCCCAGCATTTT.